A selection of T cell receptor beta chains follows, all from one sample in a study of cytomegalovirus exposure and HLA in healthy donors. Sequencing used immunoSEQ multiplex PCR; TCRdb keeps in-frame clones, though not all of them. The sample holds some 200,000 clones, approximately 88% seen once. The sequencing sample was made of PBMCs. These receptors came from a boy aged 2 to 10 in good health and CMV-seronegative. Each CDR3 is given with its conserved first and last residue. A D gene is named only where the DNA matches it firmly. Clone size is not always given. Where it is, it says once, few, many or a class for expanded clones.

CDR3: CAISEGLAGVQETQYF
DNA: TGTGCCATCAGTGAAGGACTAGCGGGGGTCCAAGAGACCCAGTACTTC
V: TRBV10-3
J: TRBJ2-5
size: .
D: TRBD2

CDR3: CASSRGQVNGYTF
DNA: TGTGCCAGTAGTAGGGGGCAAGTTAATGGCTACACCTTC
V: TRBV19
J: TRBJ1-2
size: .
D: .

CDR3: CASSLLGATFTGEAFF
DNA: TGTGCCAGCAGCTTATTAGGGGCAACCTTTACAGGTGAAGCTTTCTTT
V: TRBV5-5
J: TRBJ1-1
size: .
D: .

CDR3: CASSLGVAEAYNEQFF
DNA: TGTGCCAGCAGCTTAGGGGTAGCGGAAGCCTACAATGAGCAGTTCTTC
V: TRBV7-8
J: TRBJ2-1
size: .
D: .

CDR3: CASSEPHRGEDTEAFF
DNA: TGCGCCAGCAGTGAGCCGCACAGGGGGGAAGACACTGAAGCTTTCTTT
V: TRBV10-2
J: TRBJ1-1
size: few
D: TRBD1

CDR3: CAILGRSWAGGGYTF
DNA: TGTGCCATCTTGGGGAGGAGCTGGGCAGGCGGTGGCTACACCTTC
V: TRBV10-3
J: TRBJ1-2
size: once
D: .

CDR3: CASSYEGADYGYTF
DNA: TGTGCCAGCAGTTACGAGGGTGCCGACTATGGCTACACCTTC
V: TRBV6-5
J: TRBJ1-2
size: .
D: .

CDR3: CASSQVSQGDGYTF
DNA: TGCGCCAGCAGCCAAGTATCACAGGGTGATGGCTACACCTTC
V: TRBV4-1
J: TRBJ1-2
size: .
D: .

CDR3: CASSLSPGQIYYF
DNA: TGTGCCAGCAGCTTAAGTCCGGGACAGATTTATTACTTC
V: TRBV5-5
J: TRBJ2-7
size: .
D: TRBD1

CDR3: CASSEAGIYEQYF
DNA: TGTGCCAGCAGTGAAGCAGGTATTTACGAGCAGTACTTC
V: TRBV25-1
J: TRBJ2-7
size: .
D: .

CDR3: CSASDREQYF
DNA: TGCAGTGCTAGCGATAGAGAGCAGTACTTC
V: TRBV20-1
J: TRBJ2-7
size: .
D: .

CDR3: CASSQQGLDTQYF
DNA: TGCGCCAGCAGCCAACAGGGACTCGATACGCAGTATTTT
V: TRBV4-1
J: TRBJ2-3
size: .
D: .

CDR3: CASSPDRVGEQYF
DNA: TGTGCCAGCAGTCCTGACAGGGTGGGCGAGCAGTACTTC
V: TRBV6-5
J: TRBJ2-7
size: .
D: TRBD1

CDR3: CASSLLVQGSNQPQHF
DNA: TGTGCCAGTAGTCTTCTAGTACAGGGCAGCAATCAGCCCCAGCATTTT
V: TRBV19
J: TRBJ1-5
size: .
D: .

CDR3: CASSIPSHEQFF
DNA: TGTGCCAGTAGTATCCCTAGCCATGAGCAGTTCTTC
V: TRBV19
J: TRBJ2-1
size: .
D: .

CDR3: CASVVNRGSKWQETQYF
DNA: TGCGCCAGCGTTGTGAACAGGGGAAGTAAGTGGCAAGAGACCCAGTACTTC
V: TRBV4-1
J: TRBJ2-5
size: .
D: TRBD1

CDR3: CASSPRGRDHEQYF
DNA: TGTGCCAGCAGCCCCCGAGGGAGAGACCACGAGCAGTACTTC
V: TRBV7-8
J: TRBJ2-7
size: .
D: .

CDR3: CASDRDRVGKLFF
DNA: TGTGCCTCGGACCGGGACAGGGTCGGAAAACTGTTTTTT
V: TRBV30
J: TRBJ1-4
size: .
D: TRBD1

CDR3: CASSFGLAGVHGTDTQYF
DNA: TGTGCCAGCAGTTTCGGGCTAGCGGGAGTCCACGGCACAGATACGCAGTATTTT
V: TRBV27
J: TRBJ2-3
size: .
D: TRBD2

CDR3: CASSSTSGPSYNEQFF
DNA: TGTGCCAGCAGTTCTACTAGCGGTCCTTCCTACAATGAGCAGTTCTTC
V: TRBV9
J: TRBJ2-1
size: .
D: TRBD2

CDR3: CASSKGQGAYRSGNTIYF
DNA: TGTGCCAGCAGCAAAGGACAGGGGGCTTACCGCTCTGGAAACACCATATATTTT
V: TRBV7-6
J: TRBJ1-3
size: .
D: TRBD1

CDR3: CASSLGPSGGDTQYF
DNA: TGCGCCAGCAGCTTGGGACCCTCGGGAGGAGATACGCAGTATTTT
V: TRBV5-1
J: TRBJ2-3
size: .
D: TRBD2

CDR3: CSARQGPTDTQYF
DNA: TGCAGCGCTAGACAGGGGCCCACAGATACGCAGTATTTT
V: TRBV29-1
J: TRBJ2-3
size: .
D: TRBD1

CDR3: CASAASGSGETQYF
DNA: TGCGCCAGCGCGGCTAGCGGGAGCGGAGAGACCCAGTACTTC
V: TRBV4-1
J: TRBJ2-5
size: .
D: TRBD2

CDR3: CASTKSPGTEAFF
DNA: TGTGCCAGCACCAAATCCCCCGGCACTGAAGCTTTCTTT
V: TRBV7-3
J: TRBJ1-1
size: .
D: .

CDR3: CASSGWLKGSGGTQYF
DNA: TGTGCCAGCAGCGGGTGGTTGAAGGGGTCCGGGGGGACCCAGTACTTC
V: TRBV5-4
J: TRBJ2-5
size: .
D: .

CDR3: CASSGSGGPPTDTQYF
DNA: TGTGCCAGTAGTGGTAGCGGGGGACCCCCCACAGATACGCAGTATTTT
V: TRBV19
J: TRBJ2-3
size: .
D: TRBD2

CDR3: CASSLAREQQPPPLYGYTF
DNA: TGCGCCAGCAGCTTGGCCCGGGAACAGCAGCCACCTCCCCTCTATGGCTACACCTTC
V: TRBV5-1
J: TRBJ1-2
size: .
D: .

CDR3: CASSARGNNYGYTF
DNA: TGTGCCAGTAGTGCACGCGGGAATAACTATGGCTACACCTTC
V: TRBV19
J: TRBJ1-2
size: .
D: .

CDR3: CASSYGRLAGGATQYF
DNA: TGTGCCAGCAGTTACGGAAGACTAGCGGGGGGGGCAACGCAGTATTTT
V: TRBV6-5
J: TRBJ2-3
size: .
D: TRBD2

CDR3: CASSLGRTSYNEQFF
DNA: TGTGCCAGCAGCTTAGGTCGGACTAGCTACAATGAGCAGTTCTTC
V: TRBV7-6
J: TRBJ2-1
size: .
D: TRBD2

CDR3: CASSRINRGQDTEAFF
DNA: TGTGCCAGCAGCCGCATTAACAGGGGGCAAGACACTGAAGCTTTCTTT
V: TRBV9
J: TRBJ1-1
size: few
D: TRBD1

CDR3: CASSLRAGGASTEQFF
DNA: TGCGCCAGCAGTCTACGGGCCGGGGGGGCTTCCACTGAGCAGTTCTTC
V: TRBV10-2
J: TRBJ2-1
size: .
D: TRBD2

CDR3: CASSVIGGRSIGEQFF
DNA: TGTGCCAGCAGTGTAATTGGCGGGAGGTCTATTGGTGAGCAGTTCTTC
V: TRBV6-4
J: TRBJ2-1
size: .
D: TRBD2

CDR3: CASAAAQGVHTDTQYF
DNA: TGTGCCAGCGCCGCCGCGCAAGGGGTCCACACAGATACGCAGTATTTT
V: TRBV5-4
J: TRBJ2-3
size: .
D: .

CDR3: CASSIERDTQYF
DNA: TGTGCCAGTAGTATAGAGAGGGATACGCAGTATTTT
V: TRBV19
J: TRBJ2-3
size: .
D: .

CDR3: CASSSSSMTSGRDQETQYF
DNA: TGTGCCAGCAGCTCTAGTTCTATGACTAGCGGGAGGGATCAAGAGACCCAGTACTTC
V: TRBV7-9
J: TRBJ2-5
size: .
D: TRBD2

CDR3: CASSPWTAYEQYF
DNA: TGTGCCAGCAGCCCATGGACTGCCTACGAGCAGTACTTC
V: TRBV7-2
J: TRBJ2-7
size: .
D: .

CDR3: CASRVTGTNYGYTF
DNA: TGTGCCAGCAGGGTGACAGGTACCAACTATGGCTACACCTTC
V: TRBV2
J: TRBJ1-2
size: .
D: .

CDR3: CASSEILGRPYEQYF
DNA: TGTGCCAGCAGTGAGATCCTGGGCCGCCCCTACGAGCAGTACTTC
V: TRBV2
J: TRBJ2-7
size: .
D: .

CDR3: CASSQVEFYEQYF
DNA: TGTGCCAGCAGCCAAGTGGAGTTCTACGAGCAGTACTTC
V: TRBV14
J: TRBJ2-7
size: .
D: .

CDR3: CATTRGTEAFF
DNA: TGTGCCACCACAAGGGGCACTGAAGCTTTCTTT
V: TRBV6-5
J: TRBJ1-1
size: few
D: .

CDR3: CASSSSSSGDLTDTQYF
DNA: TGTGCCAGCAGCTCCTCTTCGAGCGGGGATTTAACAGATACGCAGTATTTT
V: TRBV7-9
J: TRBJ2-3
size: .
D: TRBD2

CDR3: CASSLERNNYGYTF
DNA: TGTGCCAGCAGCTTAGAGCGGAATAACTATGGCTACACCTTC
V: TRBV7-2
J: TRBJ1-2
size: .
D: .

CDR3: CASSLVGSGSLNTQYF
DNA: TGCGCCAGCAGCTTGGTGGGTAGCGGGAGTTTGAATACGCAGTATTTT
V: TRBV5-1
J: TRBJ2-3
size: .
D: TRBD2

CDR3: CASRRQGDTQYF
DNA: TGTGCCAGCAGACGACAGGGAGATACGCAGTATTTT
V: TRBV6-5
J: TRBJ2-3
size: few
D: TRBD1

CDR3: CASGLGLAGVGYNEQFF
DNA: TGTGCTAGTGGTTTGGGACTAGCGGGAGTAGGCTACAATGAGCAGTTCTTC
V: TRBV12-5
J: TRBJ2-1
size: .
D: TRBD2

CDR3: CASSIQDRENYGYTF
DNA: TGTGCCAGTAGTATTCAAGACAGGGAGAACTATGGCTACACCTTC
V: TRBV19
J: TRBJ1-2
size: .
D: TRBD1

CDR3: CASSIGGAKNIQYF
DNA: TGTGCCAGCAGTATCGGGGGAGCCAAAAACATTCAGTACTTC
V: TRBV6-1
J: TRBJ2-4
size: .
D: .

CDR3: CAWTGTSGGQFF
DNA: TGTGCCTGGACCGGGACTAGCGGGGGGCAGTTCTTC
V: TRBV30
J: TRBJ2-1
size: .
D: TRBD2

CDR3: CASSHTSGTSYEQYF
DNA: TGTGCCAGCAGCCATACTAGCGGAACCTCCTACGAGCAGTACTTC
V: TRBV7-6
J: TRBJ2-7
size: .
D: TRBD2

CDR3: CASGGEAAFF
DNA: TGTGCTTCAGGGGGCGAGGCGGCTTTCTTT
V: TRBV19
J: TRBJ1-1
size: .
D: TRBD1

CDR3: CAWNEGSGNTIYF
DNA: TGTGCCTGGAACGAGGGCTCTGGAAACACCATATATTTT
V: TRBV30
J: TRBJ1-3
size: once
D: .

CDR3: CASRLTGGAGTGELFF
DNA: TGTGCCAGCAGGTTAACAGGGGGCGCTGGGACCGGGGAGCTGTTTTTT
V: TRBV7-8
J: TRBJ2-2
size: .
D: TRBD1

CDR3: CASSQNREGLSGANVLTF
DNA: TGTGCCAGCAGCCAGAACAGGGAGGGGCTCTCTGGGGCCAACGTCCTGACTTTC
V: TRBV4-2
J: TRBJ2-6
size: .
D: .